The present TCR beta chain was sequenced within a study of blood T cell repertoires in COVID-19. The overall study: From the United States, Italy and Spain came samples of acute and convalescent COVID-19. From T cells, B-cell-depleted T cells, or PBMCs came the material, which was cDNA or gDNA.

In germline, CDR1 is LNHDA, CDR2 SQIVND (reference sequence). V was trimmed by 5 bases and J by 1 base, leaving 9 bases between them. The CDR3 contains 13 residues. With respect to this clone: The sample has other DNA sequences that encode this CDR3 too.

TCRdb's copy holds only in-frame clones and misses some; the assay was immunoSEQ multiplex PCR. The table shows 150,000 to 200,000 clones, with 81% occurring only once. Sequencing used peripheral blood. The sequence was obtained from a man aged 60-69 years with active or convalescent COVID-19. This rearrangement joins TRBV19 to TRBJ2-7; D may be TRBD1 (6 bases). CDR3: CASSEGVSYEQYF. The CDR3 region has the DNA TGTGCCAGTAGTGAGGGGGTTTCCTACGAGCAGTACTTC.